This T cell receptor beta chain was sequenced in a study of shared clonotypes between healthy human individuals. On the study more broadly: Participating donors consisted of a couple of women and three men aged 18 to 49. The study's findings and limits: Between several donors, naive CD4 clonotypes were shared at a level of about 5%. It was only blood that was sampled, and tissue repertoires likely differ.

Profiled with immunoSEQ multiplex PCR; TCRdb holds only in-frame clones, not every one. The profile shows around 1.6 million clones, about 98% of them singletons. Note on this clone: Its target is not known.

This CDR3 spans 15 amino acids. Germline values: CDR1 MRHNA, CDR2 SNTAGT. V lost 5 bases and J 1 base, leaving 11 bases between the germline ends. This sequence joins TRBV6-4 and TRBJ2-2, with D uncertain. The sample was naive CD4+ T cells sorted from blood. Subset reported: CD45RA+ positively selected. The receptor was isolated from a man aged 30 to 39 in good health. The CDR3: CASSPRSENTGELFF. CDR3 bases: TGTGCCAGCAGTCCCCGGAGCGAGAACACCGGGGAGCTGTTTTTT.